These T cell receptor beta chains were read from a single sample in a study of cytomegalovirus exposure and HLA in healthy donors. The method was immunoSEQ multiplex PCR; TCRdb's version includes in-frame clones alone and lacks a portion of them. The sample contains 250,000 to 350,000 clones, around 90% of which appear only once. The source material was PBMCs. The receptors come from a woman between 18 and 29 years old in good health and CMV-seronegative. The CDR3 runs from the conserved cysteine through the conserved F or W. Each record gives: CDR3 protein, V gene, D gene. A D gene is named only where the DNA matches it firmly.

cdr3_aa: CASTRDRGHYNEQFF; v_call: TRBV19; d_call: TRBD1
cdr3_aa: CASSQEAAEAYNEQFF; v_call: TRBV4-1; d_call: NA
cdr3_aa: CAWSTGLVGYGYTF; v_call: TRBV30; d_call: NA
cdr3_aa: CASSLGSGRETQYF; v_call: TRBV5-6; d_call: NA
cdr3_aa: CASSFQGGPLYGYTF; v_call: TRBV27; d_call: TRBD1
cdr3_aa: CASSPDLGANSPLHF; v_call: TRBV18; d_call: NA
cdr3_aa: CASSPGQTYSNQPQHF; v_call: TRBV2; d_call: NA
cdr3_aa: CASRPYPRGTEAFF; v_call: TRBV6-4; d_call: NA
cdr3_aa: CASSLLRQRNQPQHF; v_call: TRBV7-4; d_call: NA
cdr3_aa: CSSSLGGDEQFF; v_call: TRBV7-9; d_call: NA
cdr3_aa: CASSFTGGDTEAFF; v_call: TRBV2; d_call: NA
cdr3_aa: CASPSGGSYNEQFF; v_call: TRBV2; d_call: TRBD2
cdr3_aa: CAWSVKGARGTEAFF; v_call: TRBV30; d_call: NA
cdr3_aa: CASAKAQGVSNTEAFF; v_call: TRBV19; d_call: NA
cdr3_aa: CASSESIQIEQYF; v_call: TRBV2; d_call: NA
cdr3_aa: CASTVPGQGRREQFF; v_call: TRBV19; d_call: TRBD1
cdr3_aa: CSVAGGGDTEAFF; v_call: TRBV29-1; d_call: NA
cdr3_aa: CASSLRQNTEAFF; v_call: TRBV11-3; d_call: NA
cdr3_aa: CSVDPEGAGNYGYTF; v_call: TRBV29-1; d_call: NA
cdr3_aa: CASSWTGEEQYF; v_call: TRBV5-5; d_call: NA
cdr3_aa: CASSFAGPGNSPLHF; v_call: TRBV27; d_call: NA
cdr3_aa: CASSFSVAGGTYNEQFF; v_call: TRBV5-1; d_call: TRBD2
cdr3_aa: CASSKTELQNSPLHF; v_call: TRBV7-9; d_call: NA
cdr3_aa: CASSLLQNYNSPLHF; v_call: TRBV7-2; d_call: NA
cdr3_aa: CASSEAGSNSPLHF; v_call: TRBV2; d_call: NA
cdr3_aa: CASSEDGASTDTQYF; v_call: TRBV6-1; d_call: NA
cdr3_aa: CASSPGTTSNQPQHF; v_call: TRBV10-2; d_call: NA
cdr3_aa: CASSQGTGALGDGYTF; v_call: TRBV4-1; d_call: TRBD1
cdr3_aa: CASSIRLLPNYGYTF; v_call: TRBV19; d_call: NA
cdr3_aa: CASSQATGGGYEQYF; v_call: TRBV4-1; d_call: NA
cdr3_aa: CASKGWNTEAFF; v_call: TRBV7-6; d_call: NA
cdr3_aa: CARRFSGGAIEEQYF; v_call: TRBV2; d_call: TRBD2
cdr3_aa: CASRVGNTEAFF; v_call: TRBV6-5; d_call: NA
cdr3_aa: CASRGLADENTGELFF; v_call: TRBV2; d_call: TRBD2
cdr3_aa: CASSEGQRTTNEKLFF; v_call: TRBV9; d_call: NA
cdr3_aa: CASSKQGADNSPLHF; v_call: TRBV6-5; d_call: TRBD1
cdr3_aa: CSSATSPTYEQYF; v_call: TRBV7-9; d_call: NA
cdr3_aa: CASSQDPGGGQPQHF; v_call: TRBV9; d_call: NA
cdr3_aa: CASSDTGTGASEQYF; v_call: TRBV5-1; d_call: TRBD1
cdr3_aa: CASSAFTDTQYF; v_call: TRBV9; d_call: NA